This entry features one TCR beta chain sequence. Then a second PCR, running about 6 to 12 cycles, was carried out with a sample-barcoded 5' primer and a J-beta primer mix. TCRdb fed the 5' RACE reads into MiXCR, producing one record per CDR3 protein. This table holds hundreds of thousands of distinct CDR3 sequences, approximately 48% found once. This CDR3 contains 11 residues. V was trimmed by 6 bases and J by 8 bases, leaving 10 bases between them. Germline values: CDR1 ENHRY, CDR2 SYGVKD. The data derive from a study of blood T cells in healthy people across ages. The TCR sequence derives from a man aged 55 to 70 in good health. Sequencing was done on a sample of blood. This chain joins TRBV10-3 and TRBJ1-2; a possible D gene is TRBD1 (5 bases). The CDR3 sequence: CAISGAGGYTF. For the CDR3, the DNA is TGTGCCATCAGCGGGGCTGGCGGCTACACCTTC.